This is a list of T cell receptor beta chains from one sample in a study of CXCR3-negative and CXCR3-positive naive CD8 T cells. Each CDR3 protein gets one entry in TCRdb, which reprocessed the 5' RACE reads and gives no DNA. This listing includes 84,000 or so distinct CDR3 sequences. The sample taken for sequencing was naive CXCR3+ CD8+ T cells from blood. The receptors were gathered from a human donor in good health. Some clones in this sample may be carry-over from other donors' samples. Each CDR3 is given with its conserved first and last residue. Each record gives: J gene, V gene, CDR3 protein.

>TRBJ2-7|TRBV6-2/TRBV6-3
CASSFRSGTYEQYF
>TRBJ2-1|TRBV29-1
CSVEEGPGIYNEQFF
>TRBJ2-1|TRBV4-1
CASSERGGLDEQFF
>TRBJ2-7|TRBV3-1
CASSQESGGNSYEQYF
>TRBJ2-1|TRBV29-1
CSVELVGANSYNEQFF
>TRBJ1-2|TRBV19
CASSRQGQVYTF
>TRBJ2-4|TRBV6-1
CASSEARGKNIQYF
>TRBJ2-7|TRBV7-9
CASSAGTSGTYEQYF
>TRBJ2-7|TRBV2
CASSPLVGSPYEQYF
>TRBJ2-7|TRBV9
CASSVEPGQAYEQYF
>TRBJ2-3|TRBV21-1
CAMTSGFVPTDTQYF
>TRBJ1-5|TRBV28
CASSLGQRLTPQHF
>TRBJ2-1|TRBV16
CASSRRQGPYNEQFF
>TRBJ2-3|TRBV15
CATSRDLSGGPDTDTQYF
>TRBJ2-3|TRBV20-1
CSAKETSGGDSSTDTQYF
>TRBJ2-1|TRBV20-1
CSARADYKPGTSGEIFYNEQFF
>TRBJ2-3|TRBV5-1
CASSFEGAYTDTQYF
>TRBJ2-1|TRBV29-1
CSAWPRGDEQFF
>TRBJ2-7|TRBV9
CASSGTVSYEQYF
>TRBJ2-6|TRBV7-6
CASSETSGANVLTF
>TRBJ2-7|TRBV5-1
CASSLGTAYPYEQYF
>TRBJ2-5|TRBV21-1
CAAPIAGGPRETQYF
>TRBJ1-1|TRBV15
CATSIRRDSFEAFF
>TRBJ2-7|TRBV5-1
CASSLRGGSGHEQYF
>TRBJ1-1|TRBV3-1
CASSQGKYTEAFF
>TRBJ2-1|TRBV24-1
CATSDTSGRANEQFF
>TRBJ2-2|TRBV6-5
CASSYSIGAAGELFF
>TRBJ1-6|TRBV15
CATSSRQGDSPLHF
>TRBJ2-7|TRBV7-9
CASSLENRKGDREQYF
>TRBJ2-5|TRBV11-2
CASSHVGGGETQYF
>TRBJ1-3|TRBV6-6
CASKGSSGNTIYF
>TRBJ2-3|TRBV7-6
CASSLSSSGSDTQYF
>TRBJ2-5|TRBV20-1
CSARVGLTNHGDQYF
>TRBJ2-2|TRBV6-2/TRBV6-3
CASSYRPEELFF
>TRBJ2-7|TRBV2
CASTEWGYEQYF
>TRBJ1-5|TRBV25-1
CASSEGGIQPQHF
>TRBJ2-3|TRBV4-3
CASSQRESGGVHTDTQYF
>TRBJ2-3|TRBV20-1
CSARDGEDGTDTQYF
>TRBJ2-2|TRBV24-1
CATSDPLTGLSTGELFF
>TRBJ1-5|TRBV28
CASSFVAGQFDQPQHF
>TRBJ2-1|TRBV6-5
CASSYADANEQFF
>TRBJ2-7|TRBV29-1
CSVEDGRDGHYEQYF
>TRBJ2-7|TRBV4-1
CASSQVQAGTYEQYF
>TRBJ2-7|TRBV7-2
CASSLGALEQYF
>TRBJ2-2|TRBV28
CASSPREGGRTGELFF